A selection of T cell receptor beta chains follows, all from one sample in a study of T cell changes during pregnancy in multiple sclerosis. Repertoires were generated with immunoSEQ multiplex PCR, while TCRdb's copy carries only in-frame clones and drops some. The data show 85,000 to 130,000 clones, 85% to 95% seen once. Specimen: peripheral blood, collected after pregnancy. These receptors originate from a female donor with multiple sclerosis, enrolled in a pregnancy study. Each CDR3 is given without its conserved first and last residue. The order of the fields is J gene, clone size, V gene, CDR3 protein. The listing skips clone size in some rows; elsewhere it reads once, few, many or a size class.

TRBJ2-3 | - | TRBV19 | ASRLTGTGATDTQY
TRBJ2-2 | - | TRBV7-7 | ASSSATGGGAGELF
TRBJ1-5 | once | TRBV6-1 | ASTSTLGGQPQH
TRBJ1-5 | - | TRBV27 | ASSLGAPPSRYQPQH
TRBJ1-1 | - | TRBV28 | ASFAGDRTEAF
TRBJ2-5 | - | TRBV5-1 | ASSLVQGLETQY
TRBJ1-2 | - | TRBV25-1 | ASRPTGDYGYT
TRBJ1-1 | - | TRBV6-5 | ASSHTGTGFEAF
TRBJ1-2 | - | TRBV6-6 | ASSPSFVANYGYT
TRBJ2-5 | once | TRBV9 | ASSVGSVDQETQY
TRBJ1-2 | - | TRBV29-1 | SVQQQGSGGGYT
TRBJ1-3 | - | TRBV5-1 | ASSLLTGSGNTIY
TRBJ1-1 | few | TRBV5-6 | ASSLAGGEAF
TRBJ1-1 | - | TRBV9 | ASSPRQGPTEAF
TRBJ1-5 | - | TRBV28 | ASSFHSAGDQPQH
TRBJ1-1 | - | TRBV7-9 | ASSLYQGGGDTEAF
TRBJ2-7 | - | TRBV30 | AWAGQGGTKQY
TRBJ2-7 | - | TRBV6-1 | ASSRSSGDGYEQY
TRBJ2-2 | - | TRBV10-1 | ASSELRDTGELF
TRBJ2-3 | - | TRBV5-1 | ASSSFSGGTDTQY
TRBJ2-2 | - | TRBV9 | ASSPGLAVTARTGELF
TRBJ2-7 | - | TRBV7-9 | ASRPSGSYEQY
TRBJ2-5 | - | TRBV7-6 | ASSREARAWETQY
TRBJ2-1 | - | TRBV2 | ASSPSRDSSYNEQF
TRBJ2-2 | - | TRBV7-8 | ASSHQQVNTGELF
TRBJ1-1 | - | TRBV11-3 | ASSQDTYTEAF
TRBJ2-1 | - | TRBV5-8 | ASSLVPSDSKF
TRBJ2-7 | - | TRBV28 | ASKVATSSYEQY
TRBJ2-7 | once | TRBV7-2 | ASSLEGGYEQY
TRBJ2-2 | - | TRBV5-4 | ASSPGTSVYTGELF
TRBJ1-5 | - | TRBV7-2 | ASSLSSNQPQH
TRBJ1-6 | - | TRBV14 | ASSQNTAGNSPLH
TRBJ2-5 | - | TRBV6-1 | ASSPLSAKETQY
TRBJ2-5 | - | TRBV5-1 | ASSVTGATLQETQY
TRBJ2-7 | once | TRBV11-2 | ASSAPGQYYEQY
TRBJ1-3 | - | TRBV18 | ASSPLTGGKSGNTIY
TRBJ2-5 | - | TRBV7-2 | ASSSRVLQETQY
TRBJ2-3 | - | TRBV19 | ASSKLGRRDITDTQY
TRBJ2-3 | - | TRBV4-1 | ASSLTGIGTDTQY
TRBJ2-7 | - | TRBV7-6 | ASSLGLAGNPEQY
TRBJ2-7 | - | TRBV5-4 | ASSQGQGRDEQY
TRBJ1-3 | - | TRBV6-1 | ASSVETLAGNTIY
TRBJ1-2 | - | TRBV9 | ASSVVRSGGYT
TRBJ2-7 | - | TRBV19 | ASSSLSTERSYEQY
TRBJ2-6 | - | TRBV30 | AWRRETGANVLT
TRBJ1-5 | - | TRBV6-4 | ASSVDRGRQPQH